The 5 T cell receptor beta chains given below trace back to one sample, sequenced in a study of cytotoxic CD8 clonotypes in ibrutinib-treated CLL. Sequencing used immunoSEQ multiplex PCR; TCRdb keeps in-frame clones, though not all of them. The table has 250,000 to 350,000 clones, 60% to 80% seen once. The specimen was PBMCs, collected at disease progression, from a patient treated with ibrutinib. These receptors originate from a human donor with chronic lymphocytic leukemia.

This clone came up once. The V gene is TRBV11-2, the J gene TRBJ2-1, with D possibly matching TRBD1 (6 bases). V was pared by 5 bases and J by 2 bases, with 19 bases between. The CDR3 contains 17 residues. Per germline, CDR1 SGHAT and CDR2 FQNNGV. As DNA, the CDR3 is TGTGCCAGCAGCACCCCCGGCCGGACAGCCACCTACAATGAGCAGTTCTTC. It is translated as CASSTPGRTATYNEQFF. Full variable domain (rest looked up from reference TRBV11-2 and TRBJ2-1): EAGVAQSPRYKIIEKRQSVAFWCNPISGHATLYWYQQILGQGPKLLIQFQNNGVVDDSQLPKDRFSAERLKGVDSTLKIQPAKLEDSAVYLCASSTPGRTATYNEQFFGPGTRLTVL.

This clone was seen only a few times. This chain uses TRBV19 with TRBJ1-5; D gene uncertain. Germline V gene sequence: CDR1 LNHDA, CDR2 SQIVND (reference sequence). Trimming left V 5 bases short and J 5 bases short, with 7 bases between. The CDR3 is 12 amino acids. The CDR3 loop is CASSLTYQPQHF. DNA for the CDR3: TGTGCCAGTAGTCTGACGTATCAGCCCCAGCATTTT.

The gene calls are TRBV5-1 and TRBJ2-1; D possibly corresponds to TRBD1 (6 bases). The germline V gene encodes CDR1 SGHRS and CDR2 YFSETQ. Trimming removed 1 base at V and 1 base at J, with 21 bases between. CDR3 length: 19 amino acids. The CDR3 protein is CASSLPRQGLTISYNEQFF. The CDR3 DNA follows: TGCGCCAGCAGCTTGCCGAGGCAGGGGTTAACGATTTCCTACAATGAGCAGTTCTTC.

The rearrangement links TRBV27 to TRBJ2-5; 8 bases match TRBD1. Germline V lookup: CDR1 MNHEY, CDR2 SMNVEV (reference sequence). The V gene end was trimmed by 3 bases and the J gene end by 5 bases; junction bases not matched to a gene: 5. The CDR3 is 14 amino acids. Written as DNA, the CDR3 is TGTGCCAGCAGTTTCAGGGGGCTGGGGGAGACCCAGTACTTC. Translation gives CASSFRGLGETQYF.

The chain recombines TRBV9 with TRBJ2-3, with TRBD2 matching over 8 bases. Trimming at V came to 0 bases and at J to 3 bases, leaving 6 bases not matched to a gene. CDR1 SGDLS and CDR2 YYNGEE come from the germline V gene. There are 16 residues in the CDR3. This CDR3 reads CASSVGGREATDTQYF. Here the CDR3 DNA reads TGTGCCAGCAGCGTAGGAGGGCGGGAGGCAACAGATACGCAGTATTTT.